The subject of this entry is one T cell receptor (beta chain). The antigen remains unidentified. The PCR ran on 60 Vbeta and 13 Jbeta primers. Sequenced by immunoSEQ multiplex PCR; TCRdb stores in-frame clones only, minus some. The repertoire holds about 59,000 clones, with about 83% as singletons. The CDR3 extends over 17 amino acids. Germline V gene sequence: CDR1 PRHDT, CDR2 FYEKMQ (reference sequence). V was pared by 5 bases and J by 9 bases, with 19 bases of the junction left unmatched. The sample is drawn from a study of cytomegalovirus exposure and HLA in healthy donors. Background on the study: As released early, the data held about 85 million unique TCRs from HLA-typed donors.

Study-level findings and limits: Roughly even sequencing depth across donors was the assumption behind the presence/absence analyses.

The sequence came from a human donor in good health. The chain is built from TRBV13 and TRBJ2-5; 9 nucleotides match TRBD2. Sequenced input: PBMCs. CDR3 in DNA: TGTGCCAGCAGCCGTGAACCAAGCGGGGGGCCCACAAGAGCCCAGTACTTC. Translation gives CASSREPSGGPTRAQYF.